This paragraph reports one T cell receptor (beta chain). Its specificity is unknown. Trimming pared 2 bases from V and 7 bases from J, leaving 17 bases between. Germline loops: CDR1 LGHNA, CDR2 YSLEER. This CDR3 has 15 residues. The authors prepared the TCRbeta library with unique molecular identifiers. TCRdb used MiXCR to reprocess the PCR reads, holding one entry per CDR3 protein. Altogether under 450,000 distinct CDR3 sequences are present, 15% to 20% being singletons, with the ten largest covering roughly 27%. This entry is derived from a study of T-cell reconstitution after alpha-beta-depleted transplantation in children. The study's findings and limits: T-cell counts and diversity at one year post-transplant came mainly from newly produced T cells. Two months or so post-transplant, alpha-beta T cells reportedly derived from several hundred expanded graft clones.

The sample here was PBMCs, mostly from graft donor cells, taken 360 days after TCRalphabeta/CD19-depleted stem cell transplant. The TCR was taken from a boy under three years old who had a stem cell transplant for Wiskott-Aldrich syndrome, so the T cells may come from the graft donor. The chain has TRBV4-3 and TRBJ1-1; a weak D match, TRBD1 (5 bases). DNA of the CDR3: TGCGCCAGCAGCCAAAAGGGGCGCGGACTCAATGAAGCTTTCTTT. Translated, it gives CASSQKGRGLNEAFF.